A single sample gave rise to the 21 T cell receptor beta chains below, sequenced in a study of cytomegalovirus exposure and HLA in healthy donors. The PCR made use of 60 Vbeta and 13 Jbeta primers. Generated by immunoSEQ multiplex PCR, the TCRdb table keeps only in-frame clones and is missing some. The sample holds 160,000 or so clones, roughly four fifths seen once. Sequencing was carried out using PBMCs. The source of these receptors is a man aged 55 to 69 in good health and CMV-seronegative.

This clone was found once. The CDR3 protein is CASSFSVGQLRAFF. CDR3 coding DNA: TGTGCCAGCAGCTTTAGCGTCGGGCAGCTCAGGGCTTTCTTT. V usage is TRBV7-2 and J usage is TRBJ1-1; D uncertain. Germline V CDR1 and CDR2: SGHTA, FQGNSA. This CDR3 is 14 amino acids long. The germline V and J ends were trimmed by 3 bases and 11 bases, with 19 bases remaining between them.

A remark on this clone: Other nucleotide sequences from this sample produce the same CDR3. V usage is TRBV7-9 and J usage is TRBJ2-3; D gene uncertain. The CDR3 covers 12 residues. CDR1 is SEHNR, CDR2 FQNEAQ, per germline (reference sequence). The V end was cut by 4 bases, the J end by 5 bases, with 7 bases between. DNA of the CDR3: TGTGCCAGCAGCTCTCCCGGAGATACGCAGTATTTT. Its translation is CASSSPGDTQYF.

Only one count was recorded for this clone. This chain links TRBV7-9 with TRBJ2-6; perhaps TRBD1 as D (6 bases). There are 17 residues in the CDR3. V was pared by 5 bases and J by 1 base, with 15 bases between. Germline V gene sequence: CDR1 SEHNR, CDR2 FQNEAQ (reference sequence). This chain's CDR3 is CASSLGALRSGANVLTF. CDR3 in DNA: TGTGCCAGCAGCCTGGGGGCCCTACGGTCTGGGGCCAACGTCCTGACTTTC.

The rearrangement links TRBV4-1 to TRBJ2-1; 7 bases are a match to TRBD2. The CDR3 is made up of 15 amino acids. Germline V gene sequence: CDR1 MGHRA, CDR2 YSYEKL. V shed 3 bases, J shed 9 bases, and the junction held 11 bases outside the gene matches. CDR3 residues: CASSQTSQIEGEQFF. The CDR3 nucleotides read TGCGCCAGCAGCCAGACTAGCCAAATCGAGGGTGAGCAGTTCTTC.

The chain couples TRBV6-1 to TRBJ2-7; 9 positions agree with TRBD1. This CDR3 comprises 14 residues. V lost 4 bases, J lost 2 bases, and 3 bases stayed unmatched. Germline lookup yields CDR1 MNHNS and CDR2 SASEGT. The CDR3 sequence: CASSVDRGPYEQYF. The CDR3 bases are TGTGCCAGCAGTGTGGACAGGGGCCCCTACGAGCAGTACTTC.

This clone was observed a handful of times. The genes are TRBV9 and TRBJ1-2, with D uncertain. CDR1 and CDR2 from the germline V gene are SGDLS and YYNGEE. The CDR3 consists of 16 residues. Trimming cost V 4 bases and J 4 bases, with 20 bases left between them. This CDR3 reads CASSLSPGGLIYGYTF. For the CDR3, the DNA is TGTGCCAGCAGCCTTTCTCCAGGAGGGCTAATCTATGGCTACACCTTC.

This sequence joins TRBV7-6 and TRBJ2-7, with 7 bases matching TRBD1. Germline trimming cut 8 bases from V and 4 bases from J; bases unmatched to any gene: 17. CDR3 length: 16 residues. Germline loops: CDR1 SGHVS, CDR2 FNYEAQ. This CDR3 reads CASLDLLRDRPYEQYF. DNA of the CDR3: TGTGCCAGCCTCGACTTACTTCGGGACAGACCGTACGAGCAGTACTTC.

The rearrangement uses TRBV7-2 and TRBJ2-1; 10 bases agree with TRBD2. The trim removed 2 bases at V and 5 bases at J, leaving 3 bases unmatched. There are 15 residues in the CDR3. Germline-derived CDR1 and CDR2 are SGHTA and FQGNSA. This CDR3 reads CASSLWTSGNNEQFF. Written as DNA, the CDR3 is TGTGCCAGCAGCTTATGGACTAGCGGAAACAATGAGCAGTTCTTC.

This clone was detected only once. The V and J genes are TRBV5-6 and TRBJ2-6; a weak D match, TRBD2 (5 bases). Germline-derived CDR1 and CDR2 are SGHDT and YYEEEE. The CDR3 covers 18 residues. The V end lost 1 base, the J end lost 1 base, and 15 bases lay between the germline ends. The CDR3, as DNA: TGTGCCAGCAGCTTGCGGGTCCGGGGAAGTTCTGGGGCCAACGTCCTGACTTTC. This encodes CASSLRVRGSSGANVLTF.

Note on this clone: Distinct nucleotide sequences in the sample also encode this CDR3. The rearrangement joins TRBV5-4 to TRBJ2-5; D remains unclear. V shed 4 bases and J shed 1 base, with 2 bases lying between them. Germline CDR1 is SGHNT and CDR2 is YYREEE (reference sequence). The CDR3 consists of 11 residues. As DNA, the CDR3 is TGTGCCAGCAGCCTCCAAGAGACCCAGTACTTC. Translating gives CASSLQETQYF.

J is TRBJ2-1 and V is TRBV7-8; D is possibly TRBD1 (6 bases). The CDR3 has 15 amino acids. With 7 bases removed from V and 9 bases from J, the gap between germline ends came to 22 bases. The V gene's germline CDR1 is SGHVS and CDR2 FQNEAQ. CDR3 sequence: CASTQRFSGVGEQFF. CDR3 nucleotide sequence: TGTGCCAGCACCCAAAGGTTTTCAGGGGTCGGTGAGCAGTTCTTC.

The CDR3 DNA is TGTGCCAGCAGCAGGGAGGGCACAGATACGCAGTATTTT. This sequence encodes CASSREGTDTQYF. This chain uses TRBV2 with TRBJ2-3; tentatively, D is TRBD2 (6 bases). Germline CDR1 SNHLY, CDR2 FYNNEI. V was trimmed by 6 bases and J by 1 base, leaving 8 bases between them. The CDR3 length is 13 residues.

This chain connects TRBV18 to TRBJ1-5; 8 bases match TRBD1. V trimming: 8 bases; J trimming: 6 bases; junction bases outside the gene matches: 12. This CDR3 contains 15 residues. Germline V gene data show CDR1 as KGHSH and CDR2 as LQKENI. The CDR3 here is CASGTEQGAGQPQHF. The CDR3 nucleotides are TGTGCCAGCGGTACGGAGCAGGGGGCGGGTCAGCCCCAGCATTTT.

This clone has a handful of counts. The chain has TRBV7-2 and TRBJ2-7; TRBD2 matches 9 bases. Unmatched junction bases numbered 2, after V lost 3 bases and J lost 2 bases. Germline CDR1 SGHTA, CDR2 FQGNSA. CDR3 length equals 14 residues. This CDR3 is CASSLLAGTYEQYF. DNA for the CDR3: TGTGCCAGCAGCTTGCTAGCGGGGACCTACGAGCAGTACTTC.

V usage is TRBV6-1 and J usage is TRBJ2-1; 11 bases line up with TRBD2. The germline V gene has CDR1 MNHNS and CDR2 SASEGT. V lost 4 bases and J lost 6; bases outside the gene matches: 8. The CDR3 runs to 16 residues. CDR3 loop: CASSARRLAGSNEQFF. CDR3 sequence (DNA): TGTGCCAGCAGTGCCCGGCGACTAGCGGGGTCCAATGAGCAGTTCTTC.

V and J are TRBV18 and TRBJ2-5, with TRBD1 matching 7 bases. Per the germline V gene, CDR1 is KGHSH and CDR2 is LQKENI. The junction had 7 bases not matched to a gene; V was cut back by 5 bases and J by 1 base. The CDR3 has 15 residues. The CDR3 region has the DNA TGTGCCAGCTCAAGAGACAGGGCATTCCAAGAGACCCAGTACTTC. Translated, it gives CASSRDRAFQETQYF.

The chain carries TRBV30 and TRBJ2-7, with unresolved D. Germline V gives CDR1 GTSNPN, CDR2 SVGIG (reference sequence). The CDR3 totals 14 residues. V lost 1 base and J lost 2, with 12 bases in between. The CDR3 nucleotides read TGTGCCTGGAGTGGAGCCCCAGGAACCTACGAGCAGTACTTC. Translated, it gives CAWSGAPGTYEQYF.

With regard to this clone: Mismatch with germline at one junction end may stem from a read error. The rearrangement joins TRBV7-9 to TRBJ2-1; TRBD2 is a possible D gene (5 bases). CDR1 is SEHNR, CDR2 FQNEAQ, per germline (reference sequence). CDR3 length: 12 residues. The CDR3 region has the DNA TGTTCCAGCAGCCCGAGGGACAATGAGCAGTTCTTC. Translation: CSSSPRDNEQFF.

Only a few counts were recorded for this clone. The chain combines TRBV7-6 with TRBJ1-2, with TRBD1 matching over 11 bases. There are 14 residues in the CDR3. In germline, CDR1 is SGHVS, CDR2 FNYEAQ. Unmatched junction bases numbered 1, after V lost 4 bases and J lost 3 bases. CDR3 amino acids: CASSWGQGDYGYTF. The CDR3 DNA is TGTGCCAGCAGCTGGGGACAGGGGGACTATGGCTACACCTTC.

The chain employs TRBV7-9 and TRBJ1-4; D is undetermined. This CDR3 is 16 amino acids long. V lost 5 bases and J lost 5, with 18 bases in between. Germline CDR1 and CDR2: SEHNR and FQNEAQ (reference sequence). The CDR3 bases are TGTGCCAGCAGCGCGAGGCCTCAGCGGGGAAATGAAAAACTGTTTTTT. Translation: CASSARPQRGNEKLFF.

As regards this clone: The DNA is left out, because the CDR3 cannot be placed on it with certainty; the CDR3 is given as TCRdb lists it. The chain combines TRBV19 with TRBJ2-5; the table's D call TRBD2 went unverified against the DNA. Termini included, the CDR3 measures 13 amino acids. Germline CDR1 LNHDA, CDR2 SQIVND (reference sequence). The CDR3 loop is CASSIEVGAGANF.